This T cell receptor beta chain stems from a study of graft-versus-host responses after intestinal transplantation. General study results and limits: Where graft-donor T cell macrochimerism was present, patients had high graft-versus-host to host-versus-graft clonal ratios in allografts. HvG clone declines early post-transplant were associated with peak circulating GvH levels.

A note on this clone: Its antigen is currently unknown.

The repertoire was sequenced with immunoSEQ multiplex PCR; TCRdb's copy has only in-frame clones and lacks some. This table has approximately 88,000 clones, about 94% appearing once. This TCR was sampled from a human donor who was the organ donor for an intestinal transplant. This sample comprised unstimulated CD4+ T cells sorted from spleen or lymph node cells, obtained before transplant.

CDR3 in amino acids: CASSFPQEQGSEGPEAFF. As DNA, the CDR3 is TGTGCCAGCAGCTTCCCCCAGGAACAGGGCTCTGAAGGGCCTGAAGCTTTCTTT. The J gene is TRBJ1-1, the V gene TRBV5-8, with D perhaps TRBD1 (6 bases). This CDR3 has 18 amino acids. Trimming left V 2 bases short and J 6 bases short, with 26 bases between. Germline-derived CDR1 and CDR2 are SGHTS and YDEGEE.